A selection of T cell receptor beta chains follows, all from one sample in a study of Graves' ophthalmopathy and Graves' hyperthyroidism. One entry per CDR3 protein, called by TCRdb with MiXCR from the multiplex PCR reads. The sample has 600,000 to 700,000 distinct CDR3 sequences; more than 40% are singletons. The sample was peripheral blood. The origin of the receptors is an adult man with Graves' ophthalmopathy. CDR3s include the opening cysteine and the closing phenylalanine or tryptophan. D genes are given only for firm matches. Size is omitted from some rows. Given values are once, few, many or a class for expanded clones.

>TRBV6-1|TRBJ1-1|many|.
TGTGCCAGCGGAGAGCAGGGCCTCACTGAAGCTTTCTTT
CASGEQGLTEAFF
>TRBV5-5|TRBJ2-5|many|TRBD1
TGTGCCAGCAGCTTGGACAGGGGGCTCCATGAGACCCAGTACTTC
CASSLDRGLHETQYF
>TRBV7-3|TRBJ2-7|.|.
TGTGCCAGCAGCCCGGGACCCTTTTACAATGAGCAGTACTTC
CASSPGPFYNEQYF
>TRBV19|TRBJ1-5|many|.
TGTGCCAGTAGTATAGGTCGTTTGAATCAGCCCCAGCATTTT
CASSIGRLNQPQHF
>TRBV10-3|TRBJ1-1|.|.
TGTGCCATCAACTCGCCGGACTACCCTATGAACACTGAAGCTTTCTTT
CAINSPDYPMNTEAFF
>TRBV6-5|TRBJ1-1|many|.
TGTGCCAGCAGCCCTACTGGGTCTACTGAAGCTTTCTTT
CASSPTGSTEAFF
>TRBV20-1|TRBJ1-2|many|TRBD1
TGCAGTGCTAGAGGGCGACAGGGAGACTATGGCTACACCTTC
CSARGRQGDYGYTF
>TRBV10-3|TRBJ2-3|.|.
TGTGCCACCGGGGACGGCGCAAGAGAAGGTACGCAGTATTTT
CATGDGAREGTQYF
>TRBV20-1|TRBJ1-6|.|.
TGCAGTGTGAAGAAAAGCGGAACGTTTAATTCACCCCTCCACTTT
CSVKKSGTFNSPLHF
>TRBV10-3|TRBJ2-7|.|TRBD2
TGTGCCAGCAGTGAACTCCGGGGGGTGCAGTACTTC
CASSELRGVQYF
>TRBV29-1|TRBJ2-5|.|TRBD2
TGCAGCCCCCTGCGGGGGAAAGAGACCCAGTACTTC
CSPLRGKETQYF
>TRBV10-3|TRBJ1-2|many|TRBD1
TGTGCCATCACTACGGACAGGGGGCGCGACTATGGCTACACCTTC
CAITTDRGRDYGYTF
>TRBV7-6|TRBJ1-4|few|.
TGTGCCAGCAGCTTGACGGAGGTGGATGAAAAACTGTTTTTT
CASSLTEVDEKLFF
>TRBV25-1|TRBJ1-1|many|.
TGTGCCAGCAAGGGAGAGATGAACACTGAAGCTTTCTTT
CASKGEMNTEAFF
>TRBV7-2|TRBJ2-5|.|TRBD1
TGTGCCAGCAGAACCGGGACAGGGGGCGAGACCCAGTACTTC
CASRTGTGGETQYF
>TRBV24-1|TRBJ1-5|.|.
TGTGCCACCAGTGATTCCGGGTATAGCAATCAGCCCCAGCATTTT
CATSDSGYSNQPQHF
>TRBV2|TRBJ1-3|few|.
TGTGCCAGCAGTGAATCCCCTAGTGGAAACACCATATATTTT
CASSESPSGNTIYF
>TRBV7-8|TRBJ2-2|many|.
TGTGCCAGCAGCTTAGAGGCTAGCCCCTACACCGGGGAGCTGTTTTTT
CASSLEASPYTGELFF
>TRBV29-1|TRBJ1-1|.|.
TGCAGCGTAAGGGTCGACACTGAAGCTTTCTTT
CSVRVDTEAFF
>TRBV29-1|TRBJ2-6|.|.
TGCAGCGTTGAAGCCTCCGGGACCAACGTCCTGACTTTC
CSVEASGTNVLTF
>TRBV7-9|TRBJ2-1|.|TRBD2
TGTGCCAGCAGCTCCCATTGGACTAGCGGGACCTACAATGAGCAGTTCTTC
CASSSHWTSGTYNEQFF
>TRBV7-2|TRBJ1-2|.|.
TGTGCCAGCAGCTGGGCAGATCAGCCCCTCTATGGCTACACCTTC
CASSWADQPLYGYTF
>TRBV29-1|TRBJ1-2|once|.
TGCAGCGTTGAACGTTCGGGATTCTATGGCTACACCTTC
CSVERSGFYGYTF
>TRBV5-1|TRBJ1-2|.|TRBD1
TGCGCCAGCAGCTTAATGTCGGGGAACAGGGGACTTTTTGGCTATGGCTACACCTTC
CASSLMSGNRGLFGYGYTF
>TRBV24-1|TRBJ1-5|.|TRBD1
TGTGCCACCAACCGGGACAGGGGTGGCGGGGAGCATTTT
CATNRDRGGGEHF
>TRBV11-1|TRBJ2-5|many|.
TGTGCCAGCAGCTCGGTTGGCGGGGTCAACTTC
CASSSVGGVNF
>TRBV20-1|TRBJ1-1|many|.
TGCAGTGCTAGAGATGGACGTACGGGGGACACTGAAGCTTTCTTT
CSARDGRTGDTEAFF
>TRBV20-1|TRBJ2-7|.|TRBD2
TGCAGTGCTAGGGATGAGACTAGCGGGAGCGGGGGGCAGTACTTC
CSARDETSGSGGQYF
>TRBV7-7|TRBJ2-7|few|TRBD2
TGTGCTAGGTCCAGCGGGAACTCCTACGAGCAGTACTTC
CARSSGNSYEQYF
>TRBV29-1|TRBJ2-5|many|.
TGCAGCGTTGAAGGTTCCGGGTGGGAGACCCAGTACTTC
CSVEGSGWETQYF